The sequence of this T cell receptor beta chain was determined in a study of Graves' ophthalmopathy and Graves' hyperthyroidism. General study results and limits: In blood, most expanded thyroid clonotypes above 0.001 frequency were also detected. Its predictions of ophthalmopathy progression gave the model over 70% sensitivity and roughly 72% specificity.

Notes on this clonotype: Its antigen remains unidentified.

Researchers took RNA transcripts and amplified TCR beta CDR3 regions from them. RT-PCR was first run with HTBI primers, then multiplex PCR in a second round. TCRdb passed the multiplex PCR reads through MiXCR, listing each CDR3 protein once. The table has 500,000 to 800,000 distinct CDR3 sequences, about 40% seen once. The CDR3 has 16 residues. CDR1 is SGHAT, CDR2 FQNNGV, per germline. Trimming at V came to 5 bases and at J to 7 bases, leaving 9 bases not matched to a gene. Ophthalmopathy donors were characterized by moderate-to-severe activity, CAS of at least 3, NOSPECS of at least 4, and duration under 3 months. PBMCs were isolated by Ficoll-Paque density gradient centrifugation, using 8 to 10 ml of fresh peripheral blood as the starting material.

The V and J genes are TRBV11-2 and TRBJ1-6; TRBD1 matches 9 bases. Sequences were obtained from peripheral blood. This TCR was recovered from an adult man with Graves' ophthalmopathy. In nucleotides, the CDR3 is TGTGCCAGCAGCCCCCCCGGGACAGGGCTGAATTCACCCCTCCACTTT. Translation gives CASSPPGTGLNSPLHF.